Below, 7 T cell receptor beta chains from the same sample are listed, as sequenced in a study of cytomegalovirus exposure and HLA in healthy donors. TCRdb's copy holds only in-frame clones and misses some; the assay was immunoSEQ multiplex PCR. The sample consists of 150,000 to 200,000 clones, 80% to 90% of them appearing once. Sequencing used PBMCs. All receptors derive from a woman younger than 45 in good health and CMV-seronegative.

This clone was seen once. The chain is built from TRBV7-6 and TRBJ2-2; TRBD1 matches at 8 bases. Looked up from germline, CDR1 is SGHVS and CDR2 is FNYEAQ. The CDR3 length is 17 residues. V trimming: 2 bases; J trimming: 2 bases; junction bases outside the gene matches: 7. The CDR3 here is CASSLRYDRGNTGELFF. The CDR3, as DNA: TGTGCCAGCAGCTTACGATATGACAGGGGAAACACCGGGGAGCTGTTTTTT.

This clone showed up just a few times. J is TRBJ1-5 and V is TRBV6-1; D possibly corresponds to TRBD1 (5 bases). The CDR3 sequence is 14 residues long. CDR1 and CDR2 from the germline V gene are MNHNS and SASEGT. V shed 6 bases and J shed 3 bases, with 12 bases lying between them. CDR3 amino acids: CASSVDSNNQPQHF. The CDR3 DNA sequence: TGTGCCAGCAGCGTCGACAGCAACAATCAGCCCCAGCATTTT.

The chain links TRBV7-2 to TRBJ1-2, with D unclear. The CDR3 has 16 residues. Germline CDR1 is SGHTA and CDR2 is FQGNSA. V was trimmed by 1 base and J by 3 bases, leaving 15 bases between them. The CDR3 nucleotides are TGTGCCAGCAGCTTAGGAGGCGTCCCTAGCGACTATGGCTACACCTTC. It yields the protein CASSLGGVPSDYGYTF. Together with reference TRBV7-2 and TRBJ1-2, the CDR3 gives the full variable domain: GAGVSQSPSNKVTEKGKDVELRCDPISGHTALYWYRQSLGQGLEFLIYFQGNSAPDKSGLPSDRFSAERTGGSVSTLTIQRTQQEDSAVYLCASSLGGVPSDYGYTFGSGTRLTVV.

The DNA of the CDR3 is TGCGCCAGCAGCTTGGAAAGGGGGATTATGAACACTGAAGCTTTCTTT. Protein sequence: CASSLERGIMNTEAFF. The chain joins TRBV5-1 to TRBJ1-1; D is perhaps TRBD1 (6 bases). Germline CDR1 is SGHRS and CDR2 is YFSETQ. CDR3 length: 16 residues. With 0 bases removed from V and 0 bases from J, the gap between germline ends came to 12 bases.

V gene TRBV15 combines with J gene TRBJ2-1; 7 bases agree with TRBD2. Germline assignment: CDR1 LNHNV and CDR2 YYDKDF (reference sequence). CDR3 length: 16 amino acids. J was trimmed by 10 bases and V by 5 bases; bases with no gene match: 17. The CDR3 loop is CATSRLGGGARREQFF. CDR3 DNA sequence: TGTGCCACCAGCCGCCTTGGGGGAGGGGCCAGGAGGGAGCAGTTCTTC.

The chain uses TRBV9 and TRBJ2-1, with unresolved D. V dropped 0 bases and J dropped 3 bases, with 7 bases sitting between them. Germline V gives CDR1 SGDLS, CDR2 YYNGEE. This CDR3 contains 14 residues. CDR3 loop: CASSVDTVYNEQFF. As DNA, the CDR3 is TGTGCCAGCAGCGTAGACACAGTCTACAATGAGCAGTTCTTC.

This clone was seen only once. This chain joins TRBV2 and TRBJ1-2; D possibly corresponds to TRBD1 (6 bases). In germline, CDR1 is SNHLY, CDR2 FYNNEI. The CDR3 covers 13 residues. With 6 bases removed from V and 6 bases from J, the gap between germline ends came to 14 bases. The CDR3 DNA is TGTGCCAGCAGACAGGAGCAGGGGCATGGCTACACCTTC. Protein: CASRQEQGHGYTF.